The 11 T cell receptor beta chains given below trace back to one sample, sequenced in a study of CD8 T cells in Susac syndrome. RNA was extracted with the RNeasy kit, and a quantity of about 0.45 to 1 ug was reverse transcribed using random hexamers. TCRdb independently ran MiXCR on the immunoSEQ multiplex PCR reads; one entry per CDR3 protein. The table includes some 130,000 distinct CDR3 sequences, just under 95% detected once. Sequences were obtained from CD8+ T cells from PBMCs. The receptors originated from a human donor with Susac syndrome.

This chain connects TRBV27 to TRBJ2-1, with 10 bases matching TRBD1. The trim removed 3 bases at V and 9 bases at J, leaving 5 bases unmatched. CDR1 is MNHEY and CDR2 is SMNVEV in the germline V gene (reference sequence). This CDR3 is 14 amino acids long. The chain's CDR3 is CASSFGTGVGEQFF. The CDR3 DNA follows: TGTGCCAGCAGTTTCGGGACAGGGGTTGGTGAGCAGTTCTTC.

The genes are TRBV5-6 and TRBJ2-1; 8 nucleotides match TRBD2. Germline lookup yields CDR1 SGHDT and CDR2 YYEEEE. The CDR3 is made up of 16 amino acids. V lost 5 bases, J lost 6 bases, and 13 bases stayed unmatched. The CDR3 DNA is TGTGCCAGCAGTCAAAGTCCCGGGAGGGGAGGCAATGAGCAGTTCTTC. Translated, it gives CASSQSPGRGGNEQFF.

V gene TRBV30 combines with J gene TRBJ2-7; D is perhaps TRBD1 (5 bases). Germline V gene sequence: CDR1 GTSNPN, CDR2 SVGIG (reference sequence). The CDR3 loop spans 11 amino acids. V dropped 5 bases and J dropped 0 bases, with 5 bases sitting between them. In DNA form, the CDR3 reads TGTGCCTGGGACAGCTCCTACGAGCAGTACTTC. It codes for CAWDSSYEQYF. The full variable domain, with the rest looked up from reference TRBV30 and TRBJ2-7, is SQTIHQWPATLVQPVGSPLSLECTVEGTSNPNLYWYRQAAGRGLQLLFYSVGIGQISSEVPQNLSASRPQDRQFILSSKKLLLSDSGFYLCAWDSSYEQYFGPGTRLTVT.

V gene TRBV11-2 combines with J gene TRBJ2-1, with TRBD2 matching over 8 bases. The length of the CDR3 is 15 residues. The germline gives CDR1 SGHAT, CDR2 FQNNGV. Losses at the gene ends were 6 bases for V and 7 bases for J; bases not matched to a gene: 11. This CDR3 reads CASSHGLAAPNEQFF. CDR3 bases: TGTGCCAGCAGTCACGGACTAGCAGCGCCAAATGAGCAGTTCTTC.

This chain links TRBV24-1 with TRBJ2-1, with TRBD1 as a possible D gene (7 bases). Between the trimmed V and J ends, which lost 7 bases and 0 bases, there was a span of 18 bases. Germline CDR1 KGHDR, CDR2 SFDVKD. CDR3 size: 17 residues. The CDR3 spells CATRGGTVDSSYNEQFF. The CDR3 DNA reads TGTGCCACCAGGGGCGGGACAGTGGACAGCTCCTACAATGAGCAGTTCTTC.

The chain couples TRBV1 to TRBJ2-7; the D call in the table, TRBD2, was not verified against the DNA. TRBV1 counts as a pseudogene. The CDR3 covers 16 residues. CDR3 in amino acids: CTSSHPNSGRTYEQYF. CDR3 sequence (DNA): TGCACCAGCAGCCACCCAAATAGCGGGAGGACCTACGAGCAGTACTTC.

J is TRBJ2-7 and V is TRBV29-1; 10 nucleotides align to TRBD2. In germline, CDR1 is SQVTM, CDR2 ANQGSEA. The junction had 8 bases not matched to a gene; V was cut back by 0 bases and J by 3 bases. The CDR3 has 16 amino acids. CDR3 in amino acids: CSVEEELAGSVYEQYF. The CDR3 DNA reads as TGCAGCGTTGAAGAGGAACTAGCGGGATCCGTCTACGAGCAGTACTTC.

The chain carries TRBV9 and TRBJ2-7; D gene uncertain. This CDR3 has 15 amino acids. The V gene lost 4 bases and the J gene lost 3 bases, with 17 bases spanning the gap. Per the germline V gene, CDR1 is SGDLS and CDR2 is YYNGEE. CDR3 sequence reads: CASSLQNSPIYEQYF. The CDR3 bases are TGTGCCAGCAGCCTCCAAAATTCCCCAATCTACGAGCAGTACTTC.

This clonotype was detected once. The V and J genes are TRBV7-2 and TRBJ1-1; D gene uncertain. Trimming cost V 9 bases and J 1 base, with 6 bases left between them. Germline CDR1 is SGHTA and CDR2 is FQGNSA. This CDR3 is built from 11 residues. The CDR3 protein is CASWSNTEAFF. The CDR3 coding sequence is TGTGCCAGTTGGTCGAACACTGAAGCTTTCTTT.

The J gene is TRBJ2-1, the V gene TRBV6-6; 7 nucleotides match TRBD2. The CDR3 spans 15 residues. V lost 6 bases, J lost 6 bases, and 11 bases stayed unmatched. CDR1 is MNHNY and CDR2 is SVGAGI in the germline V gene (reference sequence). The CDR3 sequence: CASSPIPGGINEQFF. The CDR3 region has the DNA TGTGCCAGCAGCCCCATCCCGGGAGGTATCAATGAGCAGTTCTTC.

The CDR3 reads CATSDPGHTGELFF. DNA for the CDR3: TGTGCCACCAGTGATCCTGGACACACCGGGGAGCTGTTTTTT. This rearrangement joins TRBV24-1 to TRBJ2-2; D gene unclear. Trimming shortened V by 3 bases and J by 3 bases, and 7 bases separated the two germline ends. Per germline, CDR1 KGHDR and CDR2 SFDVKD. The CDR3 consists of 14 residues.